The 13 T cell receptor beta chains in this list originate from one sample, sequenced in a study of blood T cell repertoires in COVID-19. Here immunoSEQ multiplex PCR was the method, and the copy in TCRdb shows in-frame clones only, minus some. The top ten clones hold about 7% of a sample with 85,000 to 100,000 clones, about 86% of them seen once. Sequences were obtained from peripheral blood. The receptors were sampled from a man aged 55 to 69 with acute or convalescent COVID-19.

The chain recombines TRBV9 with TRBJ2-7, with 9 positions matching TRBD1. The CDR3 length is 14 residues. The V gene's germline CDR1 is SGDLS and CDR2 YYNGEE. V shed 2 bases, J shed 3 bases, and the junction held 3 bases outside the gene matches. The CDR3 region has the DNA TGTGCCAGCAGCGTTAGACAGGGGGGCTACGAGCAGTACTTC. It is translated as CASSVRQGGYEQYF.

V usage is TRBV11-2 and J usage is TRBJ2-5, with TRBD1 identical over 7 bases. This CDR3 has 18 amino acids. Germline assignment: CDR1 SGHAT and CDR2 FQNNGV. V lost 5 bases to trimming and J lost 4 bases; unmatched junction nucleotides: 19. The CDR3 sequence is CASSKLRDSEGVGETQYF. CDR3 coding DNA: TGTGCCAGCAGCAAACTCCGGGACAGTGAGGGAGTTGGAGAGACCCAGTACTTC.

In this sample, this clone turned up once. The chain joins TRBV11-2 to TRBJ1-2; maybe TRBD1 (5 bases). V was pared by 5 bases and J by 8 bases, with 24 bases between. The CDR3 loop spans 16 amino acids. The germline CDR1 and CDR2 sequences are SGHAT and FQNNGV. This CDR3 reads CASSLSRTPAFEGYTF. As DNA, the CDR3 is TGTGCCAGCAGCCTAAGTAGGACACCGGCGTTTGAAGGCTACACCTTC. The full variable domain, completed using reference TRBV11-2 and TRBJ1-2, is EAGVAQSPRYKIIEKRQSVAFWCNPISGHATLYWYQQILGQGPKLLIQFQNNGVVDDSQLPKDRFSAERLKGVDSTLKIQPAKLEDSAVYLCASSLSRTPAFEGYTFGSGTRLTVV.

This chain uses TRBV5-1 with TRBJ1-2; 9 bases line up with TRBD1. The germline V gene has CDR1 SGHRS and CDR2 YFSETQ. The ends lost 4 bases at V and 8 bases at J; junction bases unmatched: 12. This CDR3 comprises 15 residues. DNA of the CDR3: TGCGCCAGCAGCGGGAGTGGACAGGGGAGTAGCGGCTACACCTTC. Its translation is CASSGSGQGSSGYTF.

The V and J genes are TRBV5-1 and TRBJ1-6; D is unclear. CDR3 length: 16 amino acids. V was clipped by 6 bases and J by 2 bases, with 15 bases between them. The germline V gene has CDR1 SGHRS and CDR2 YFSETQ. The CDR3 loop is CASKEGFSTYNSPLHF. The CDR3 DNA reads as TGCGCCAGCAAAGAGGGTTTTAGCACCTATAATTCACCCCTCCACTTT. Variable domain in full (rest from reference TRBV5-1 and TRBJ1-6): KAGVTQTPRYLIKTRGQQVTLSCSPISGHRSVSWYQQTPGQGLQFLFEYFSETQRNKGNFPGRFSGRQFSNSRSEMNVSTLELGDSALYLCASKEGFSTYNSPLHFGNGTRLTVT.

The rearrangement joins TRBV6-2 or TRBV6-3 to TRBJ2-1; D possibly corresponds to TRBD1 (6 bases). V gave up 6 bases and J gave up 4 bases, with 13 bases separating them. The CDR3 runs 14 residues. The germline V gene has CDR1 MNHEY and CDR2 SVGEGT. CDR3 in DNA: TGTGCCAGCAGCCGGGACACGGTGTACAATGAGCAGTTCTTC. Encoded protein: CASSRDTVYNEQFF.

This chain joins TRBV2 and TRBJ1-5; no reliable D call. Trimming left V 6 bases short and J 3 bases short, with 15 bases between. This CDR3 has 15 residues. Germline lookup yields CDR1 SNHLY and CDR2 FYNNEI. For the CDR3, the DNA is TGTGCCAGCAGGGACCCCCGAGGGATCAATCAGCCCCAGCATTTT. Amino acids: CASRDPRGINQPQHF.

The V and J genes are TRBV3-1 (or the pseudogene TRBV3-2) and TRBJ1-6; D is uncertain. V was shortened by 0 bases and J by 10 bases, with 7 bases between the two germline ends. The germline V gene has CDR1 LGHDT and CDR2 YNNKEL (reference sequence). CDR3 length: 13 residues. The CDR3 sequence is CASSQDLGSPLHF. The CDR3 DNA reads as TGTGCCAGCAGCCAAGATCTCGGGTCACCCCTCCACTTT.

The chain links TRBV10-2 to TRBJ2-5, with D possibly TRBD2 on 7 matching bases. V lost 0 bases to trimming and J lost 7 bases, with 9 bases between them. The V gene's germline CDR1 is WSHSY and CDR2 SAAADI. The CDR3 runs to 13 residues. The CDR3 region is CASSESRGGTQYF. CDR3 sequence (DNA): TGCGCCAGCAGTGAGTCGAGGGGGGGGACCCAGTACTTC.

The chain recombines TRBV3-1 (or the pseudogene TRBV3-2) with TRBJ2-2; 9 bases are a match to TRBD1. The germline gives CDR1 LGHDT, CDR2 YNNKEL (reference sequence). The trim removed 8 bases at V and 2 bases at J, leaving 9 bases unmatched. The CDR3 length is 16 residues. CDR3 coding DNA: TGTGCCAGCGAAAAATACAGGGGGCCAAACACCGGGGAGCTGTTTTTT. Translation: CASEKYRGPNTGELFF.

The chain is built from TRBV19 and TRBJ1-2; 7 positions agree with TRBD1. V dropped 6 bases and J dropped 10; count of bases not matched to a gene: 11. Per the germline V gene, CDR1 is LNHDA and CDR2 is SQIVND (reference sequence). The CDR3 has 13 amino acids. The CDR3 DNA is TGTGCCAGTAGCAGGGACAGAGGTACGGCCTACACCTTC. Translated, it gives CASSRDRGTAYTF.

The CDR3 loop is CASSLKWGGPKDQETQYF. For the CDR3, the DNA is TGTGCCAGCAGCTTAAAGTGGGGGGGCCCGAAAGATCAAGAGACCCAGTACTTC. This rearrangement joins TRBV11-2 to TRBJ2-5; D perhaps matches TRBD2 (7 bases). Trimming took 2 bases from V and 2 from J, leaving 21 bases between them. There are 18 residues in the CDR3. Germline CDR1 reads SGHAT; CDR2 reads FQNNGV.

The DNA of the CDR3 is TGCGCCAGCAGTCAATACGGCGGAACTATGAACTATGGCTACACCTTC. As protein: CASSQYGGTMNYGYTF. J is TRBJ1-2 and V is TRBV23-1; D call uncertain. TRBV23-1 is sorted into the ORF group, with uncertain function. V lost 1 base and J 2 bases, leaving 14 bases between the germline ends. This CDR3 has 16 residues.